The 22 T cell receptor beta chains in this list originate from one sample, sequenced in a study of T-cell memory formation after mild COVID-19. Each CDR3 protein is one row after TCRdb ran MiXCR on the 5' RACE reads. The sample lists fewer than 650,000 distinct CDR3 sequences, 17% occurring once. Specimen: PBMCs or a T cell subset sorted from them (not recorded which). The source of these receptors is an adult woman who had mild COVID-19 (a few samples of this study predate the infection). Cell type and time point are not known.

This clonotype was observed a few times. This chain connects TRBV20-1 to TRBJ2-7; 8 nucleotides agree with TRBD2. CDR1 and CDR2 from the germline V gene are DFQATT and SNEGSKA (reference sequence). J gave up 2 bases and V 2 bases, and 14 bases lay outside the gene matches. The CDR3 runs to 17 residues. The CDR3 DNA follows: TGCAGTGCTAGAAGCCGGGAGGGCCGACACCCAACCTACGAGCAGTACTTC. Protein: CSARSREGRHPTYEQYF.

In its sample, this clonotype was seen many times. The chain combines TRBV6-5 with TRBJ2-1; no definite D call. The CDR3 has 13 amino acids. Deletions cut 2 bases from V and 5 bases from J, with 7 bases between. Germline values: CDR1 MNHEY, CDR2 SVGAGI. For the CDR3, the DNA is TGTGCCAGCAGTTACAGTCAGAACAATGAGCAGTTCTTC. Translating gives CASSYSQNNEQFF.

Written as DNA, the CDR3 is TGCGCCAGCAGCTTGGGGCCACGCGGGGCCAGCTCCTACGAGCAGTACTTC. It specifies CASSLGPRGASSYEQYF. This sequence joins TRBV5-1 and TRBJ2-7; a weak D match, TRBD2 (6 bases). V was shortened by 0 bases and J by 0 bases, with 16 bases between the two germline ends. CDR1 is SGHRS and CDR2 is YFSETQ in the germline V gene. This CDR3 spans 17 amino acids.

The CDR3 reads CASSPDRINEQYF. The CDR3 nucleotides are TGTGCCAGCAGCCCGGACAGGATCAACGAGCAGTACTTC. The V gene is TRBV7-2, the J gene TRBJ2-7, with 7 nucleotides matching TRBD1. The V gene's germline CDR1 is SGHTA and CDR2 FQGNSA. The trim removed 5 bases at V and 5 bases at J, leaving 6 bases unmatched. This CDR3 is built from 13 residues. The complete variable domain, with remaining parts taken from reference TRBV7-2 and TRBJ2-7, reads GAGVSQSPSNKVTEKGKDVELRCDPISGHTALYWYRQSLGQGLEFLIYFQGNSAPDKSGLPSDRFSAERTGGSVSTLTIQRTQQEDSAVYLCASSPDRINEQYFGPGTRLTVT.

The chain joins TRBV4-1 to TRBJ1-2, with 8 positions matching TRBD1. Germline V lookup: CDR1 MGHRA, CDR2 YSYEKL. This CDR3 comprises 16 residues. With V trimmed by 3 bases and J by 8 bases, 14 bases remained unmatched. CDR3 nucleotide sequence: TGCGCCAGCAGCCAGGGGGGGAGGACAGGGATCCGCGGCTACACCTTC. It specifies CASSQGGRTGIRGYTF.

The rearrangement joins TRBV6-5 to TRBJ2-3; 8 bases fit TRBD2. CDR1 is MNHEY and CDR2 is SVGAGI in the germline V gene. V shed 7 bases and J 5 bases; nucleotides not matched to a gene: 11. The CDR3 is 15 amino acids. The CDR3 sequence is CASTLSGRAGDTQYF. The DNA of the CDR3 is TGTGCCAGCACCCTTTCCGGGAGGGCGGGAGATACGCAGTATTTT.

The DNA of the CDR3 is TGCGCCAGCAGCCAAGGTCTGGGCAGGGTGAATGAGCAGTTCTTC. This translates into CASSQGLGRVNEQFF. The chain uses TRBV4-1 and TRBJ2-1; tentatively, D is TRBD1 (5 bases). The germline CDR1 and CDR2 sequences are MGHRA and YSYEKL. The CDR3 length is 15 residues. Trimming removed 1 base from V and 7 bases from J, with 14 bases in between.

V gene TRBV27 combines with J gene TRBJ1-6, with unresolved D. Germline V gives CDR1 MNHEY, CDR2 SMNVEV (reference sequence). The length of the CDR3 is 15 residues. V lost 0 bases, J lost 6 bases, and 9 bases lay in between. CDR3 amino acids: CASSLSRTVNSPLHF. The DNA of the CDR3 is TGTGCCAGCAGTTTATCGAGGACGGTTAATTCACCCCTCCACTTT.

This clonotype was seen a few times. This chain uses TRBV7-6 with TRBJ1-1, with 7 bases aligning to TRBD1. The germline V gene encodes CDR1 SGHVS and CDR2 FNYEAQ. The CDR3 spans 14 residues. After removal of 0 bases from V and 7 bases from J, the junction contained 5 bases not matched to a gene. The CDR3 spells CASSLARTGGEAFF. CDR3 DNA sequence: TGTGCCAGCAGCTTAGCAAGGACAGGTGGTGAAGCTTTCTTT.

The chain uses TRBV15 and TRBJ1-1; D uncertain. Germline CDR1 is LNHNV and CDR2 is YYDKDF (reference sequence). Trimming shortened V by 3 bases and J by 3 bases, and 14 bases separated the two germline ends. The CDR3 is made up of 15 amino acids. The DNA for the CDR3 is TGTGCCACCAGCAGGTCTGGAACAGACTACACTGAAGCTTTCTTT. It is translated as CATSRSGTDYTEAFF.

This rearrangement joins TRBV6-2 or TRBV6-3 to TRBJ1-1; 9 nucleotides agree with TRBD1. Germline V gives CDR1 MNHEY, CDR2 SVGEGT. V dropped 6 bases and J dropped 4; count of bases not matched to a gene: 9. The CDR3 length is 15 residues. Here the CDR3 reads CASRNRDREFTEAFF. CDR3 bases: TGTGCCAGCAGAAACCGGGACAGGGAGTTCACTGAAGCTTTCTTT.

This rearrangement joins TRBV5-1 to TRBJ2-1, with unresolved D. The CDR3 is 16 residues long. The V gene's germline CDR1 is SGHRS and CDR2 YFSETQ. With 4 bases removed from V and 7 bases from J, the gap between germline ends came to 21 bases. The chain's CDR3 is CASSMEPGPSDNEQFF. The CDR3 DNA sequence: TGCGCCAGCAGCATGGAGCCGGGCCCTTCGGATAATGAGCAGTTCTTC.

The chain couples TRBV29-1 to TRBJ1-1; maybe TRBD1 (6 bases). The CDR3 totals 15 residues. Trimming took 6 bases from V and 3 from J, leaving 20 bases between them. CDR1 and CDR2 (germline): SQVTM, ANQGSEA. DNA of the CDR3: TGCAGCGTCGCGCTCCTTACAGGGAGTGACACTGAAGCTTTCTTT. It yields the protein CSVALLTGSDTEAFF.

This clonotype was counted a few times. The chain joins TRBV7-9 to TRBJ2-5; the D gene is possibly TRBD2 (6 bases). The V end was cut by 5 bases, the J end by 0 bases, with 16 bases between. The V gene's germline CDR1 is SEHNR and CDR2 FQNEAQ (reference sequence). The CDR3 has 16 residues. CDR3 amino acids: CASSLSGTRYQETQYF. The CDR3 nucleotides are TGTGCCAGCAGCCTTAGCGGTACCCGGTACCAAGAGACCCAGTACTTC.

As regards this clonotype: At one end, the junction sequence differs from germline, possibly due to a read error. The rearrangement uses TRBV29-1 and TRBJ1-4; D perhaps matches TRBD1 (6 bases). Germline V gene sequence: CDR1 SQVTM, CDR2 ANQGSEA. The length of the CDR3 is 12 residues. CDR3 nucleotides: TGCAGCGTTGAAGGGCAGGGGCGGGGAATTTCCTTT. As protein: CSVEGQGRGISF.

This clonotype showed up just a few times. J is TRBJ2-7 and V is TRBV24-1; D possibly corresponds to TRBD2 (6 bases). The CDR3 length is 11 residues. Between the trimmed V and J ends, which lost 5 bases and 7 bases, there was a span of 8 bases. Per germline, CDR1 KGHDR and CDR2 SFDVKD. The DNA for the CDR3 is TGTGCCACCAGTGTTGGGGGGGAGCAGTACTTC. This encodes CATSVGGEQYF.

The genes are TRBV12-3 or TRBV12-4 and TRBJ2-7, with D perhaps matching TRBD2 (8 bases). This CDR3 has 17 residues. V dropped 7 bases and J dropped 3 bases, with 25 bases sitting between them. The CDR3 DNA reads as TGTGCCAGCACAGGCGGGGGGCACCGGGACAGTTTCTACGAGCAGTACTTC. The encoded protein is CASTGGGHRDSFYEQYF.

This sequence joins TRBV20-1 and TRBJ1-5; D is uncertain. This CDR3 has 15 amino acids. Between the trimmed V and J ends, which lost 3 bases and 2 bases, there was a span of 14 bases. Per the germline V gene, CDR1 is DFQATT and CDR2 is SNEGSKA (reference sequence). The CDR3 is CSARDGSHGNQPQHF. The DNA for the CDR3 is TGCAGTGCTAGGGACGGATCTCATGGCAATCAGCCCCAGCATTTT.

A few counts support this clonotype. CDR3 coding DNA: TGTGCCAGCAGTGATATTACCCACAATGAGCAGTTCTTC. This translates into CASSDITHNEQFF. The chain joins TRBV25-1 to TRBJ2-1; D ambiguous. V lost 3 bases and J 5 bases, leaving 8 bases between the germline ends. There are 13 residues in the CDR3. From germline, CDR1 is MGHDK and CDR2 SYGVNS.

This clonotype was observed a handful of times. CDR3 bases: TGTGCCAGCTGGACTAGCGGGAGGTCGGGTACCTACGAGCAGTACTTC. Translation gives CASWTSGRSGTYEQYF. V and J are TRBV6-5 and TRBJ2-7, with 14 bases that match TRBD2. With 8 bases clipped from V and 2 bases from J, the junction kept 8 bases outside the gene matches. This CDR3 has 16 residues. Germline CDR1 MNHEY, CDR2 SVGAGI.

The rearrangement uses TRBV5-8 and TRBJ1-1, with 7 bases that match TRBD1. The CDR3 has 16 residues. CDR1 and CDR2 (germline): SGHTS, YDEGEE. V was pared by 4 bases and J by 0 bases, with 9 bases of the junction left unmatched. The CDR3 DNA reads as TGTGCCAGCAGCGTTTGGGACAGCCTCATGAACACTGAAGCTTTCTTT. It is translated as CASSVWDSLMNTEAFF.

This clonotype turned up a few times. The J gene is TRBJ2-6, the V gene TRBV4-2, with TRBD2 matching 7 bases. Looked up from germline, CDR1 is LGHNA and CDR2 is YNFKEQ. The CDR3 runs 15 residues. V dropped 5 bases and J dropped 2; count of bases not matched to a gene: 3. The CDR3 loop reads CASSSGGTGANVLTF. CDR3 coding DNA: TGTGCCAGCAGCTCCGGGGGGACTGGGGCCAACGTCCTGACTTTC.